The 2 T cell receptor beta chains given below trace back to one sample, sequenced in a study of blood T cell repertoires in COVID-19. The method was immunoSEQ multiplex PCR; TCRdb's version includes in-frame clones alone and lacks a portion of them. Of some 140,000 clones in the sample, roughly 83% were seen once. Input material: PBMCs or T cells enriched from blood (not recorded which). These receptors all come from a man between 40 and 49 years old with acute COVID-19.

The gene calls are TRBV4-3 and TRBJ2-3; 8 bases map to TRBD1. This CDR3 has 15 amino acids. Germline V gene lookup returns CDR1 LGHNA and CDR2 YSLEER. V trimming: 0 bases; J trimming: 6 bases; junction bases outside the gene matches: 5. This CDR3 is CASSQDGTGGDTQYF. Here the CDR3 DNA reads TGCGCCAGCAGCCAAGATGGGACAGGAGGGGATACGCAGTATTTT.

J is TRBJ2-2 and V is TRBV19; TRBD1 aligns across 8 bases. Germline CDR1 reads LNHDA; CDR2 reads SQIVND (reference sequence). J gave up 5 bases and V 3 bases, and 5 bases lay outside the gene matches. This CDR3 comprises 15 residues. The CDR3 reads CASSMTGDGTGELFF. CDR3 coding DNA: TGTGCCAGTAGTATGACAGGGGATGGGACCGGGGAGCTGTTTTTT.